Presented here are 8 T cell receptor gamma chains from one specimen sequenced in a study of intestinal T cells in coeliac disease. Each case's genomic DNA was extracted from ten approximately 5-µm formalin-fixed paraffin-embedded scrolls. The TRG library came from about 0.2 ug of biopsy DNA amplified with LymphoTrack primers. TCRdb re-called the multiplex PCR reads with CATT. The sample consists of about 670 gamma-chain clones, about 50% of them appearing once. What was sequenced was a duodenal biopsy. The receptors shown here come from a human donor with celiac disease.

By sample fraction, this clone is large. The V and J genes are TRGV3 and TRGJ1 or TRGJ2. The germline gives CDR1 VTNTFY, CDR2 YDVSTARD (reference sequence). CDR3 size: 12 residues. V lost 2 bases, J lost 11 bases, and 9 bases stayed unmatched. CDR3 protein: CATWDTGREKLF. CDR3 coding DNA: TGTGCCACCTGGGACACCGGGCGGGAGAAACTCTTT.

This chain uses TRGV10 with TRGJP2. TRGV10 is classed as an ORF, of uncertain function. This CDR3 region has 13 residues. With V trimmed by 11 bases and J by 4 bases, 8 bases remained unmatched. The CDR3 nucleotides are TGTGCTGCGGAGATTTTTAGTGATTGGATCAAGACGTTT. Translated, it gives CAAEIFSDWIKTF.

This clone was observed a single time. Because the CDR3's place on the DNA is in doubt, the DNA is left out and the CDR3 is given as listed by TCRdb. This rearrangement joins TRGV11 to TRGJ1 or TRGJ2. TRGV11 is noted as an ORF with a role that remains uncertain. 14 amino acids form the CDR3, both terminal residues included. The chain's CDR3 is CTTVPAGLGTMGLF.

The DNA for the CDR3 is TGTGCTGCGTGGGATAGTGATCGCTCTTATTATAAGAAACTCTTT. Amino acids: CAAWDSDRSYYKKLF. This chain uses TRGV10 with TRGJ1 or TRGJ2. TRGV10 falls under the ORF class, with uncertain function. The ends lost 8 bases at V and 3 bases at J; junction bases unmatched: 14. The CDR3 loop spans 15 amino acids.

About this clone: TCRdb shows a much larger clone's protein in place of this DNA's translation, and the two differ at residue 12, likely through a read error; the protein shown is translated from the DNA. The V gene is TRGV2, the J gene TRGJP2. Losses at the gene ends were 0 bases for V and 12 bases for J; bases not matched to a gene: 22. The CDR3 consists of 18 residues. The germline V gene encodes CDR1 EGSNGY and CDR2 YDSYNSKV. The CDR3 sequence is CATWDGPGCNARARIKTF. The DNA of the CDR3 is TGTGCCACCTGGGACGGGCCGGGGTGCAACGCTCGCGCGCGGATCAAGACGTTT.

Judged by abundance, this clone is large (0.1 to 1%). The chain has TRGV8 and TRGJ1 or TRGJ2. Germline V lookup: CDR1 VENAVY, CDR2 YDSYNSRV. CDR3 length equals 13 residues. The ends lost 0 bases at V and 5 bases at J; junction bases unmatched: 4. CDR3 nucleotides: TGTGCCACCTGGGATAGGCGGGATTATAAGAAACTCTTT. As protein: CATWDRRDYKKLF.

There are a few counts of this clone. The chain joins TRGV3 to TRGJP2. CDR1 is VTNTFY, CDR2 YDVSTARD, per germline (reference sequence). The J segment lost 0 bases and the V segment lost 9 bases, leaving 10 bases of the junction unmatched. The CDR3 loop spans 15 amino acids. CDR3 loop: CATRLRNSSDWIKTF. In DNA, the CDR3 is TGTGCCACCCGCCTTAGAAATAGTAGTGATTGGATCAAGACGTTT.

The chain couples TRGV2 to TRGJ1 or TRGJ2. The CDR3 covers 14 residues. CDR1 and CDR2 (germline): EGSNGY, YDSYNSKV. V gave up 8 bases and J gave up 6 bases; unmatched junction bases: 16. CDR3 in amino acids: CATLGRYRSYKKLF. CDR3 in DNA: TGTGCCACCTTGGGACGGTACCGTAGTTATAAGAAACTCTTT.